The rows below give T cell receptor beta chains drawn from one sample of a study of blood T cells in healthy people across ages. TCRdb reprocessed the 5' RACE reads with MiXCR, giving one entry per CDR3 protein. The sample includes about 720,000 distinct CDR3 sequences, 22% of them seen just once. Specimen: blood. These receptors all come from a man between 65 and 85 years old in good health. CDR3s include the opening cysteine and the closing phenylalanine or tryptophan. Fields, in order: J gene, clone size, V gene, D gene, CDR3 protein, CDR3 DNA. A D gene is named only where the DNA matches it firmly. Some rows have no size entry. The others give once, few or many, or a class for an expanded clone.

j_gene: TRBJ2-3
abundance: few
v_gene: TRBV28
d_gene: TRBD2
CDR3aa: CASSLGLAGGHPTDTQYF
CDR3nt: TGTGCCAGCAGTTTAGGGCTAGCGGGGGGCCACCCCACAGATACGCAGTATTTT

j_gene: TRBJ2-5
abundance: few
v_gene: TRBV6-1
d_gene: NA
CDR3aa: CASNRLSGAETQYF
CDR3nt: TGTGCCAGCAACCGTCTTTCGGGGGCGGAGACCCAGTACTTC

j_gene: TRBJ2-3
abundance: many
v_gene: TRBV29-1
d_gene: TRBD2
CDR3aa: CSVGGKDGTDTQYF
CDR3nt: TGCAGCGTGGGAGGGAAGGACGGCACAGATACGCAGTATTTT

j_gene: TRBJ2-4
abundance: NA
v_gene: TRBV7-2
d_gene: TRBD2
CDR3aa: CASSLSTSGRLTKNIQYF
CDR3nt: TGTGCCAGCAGCTTATCGACTAGCGGGAGGTTGACCAAAAACATTCAGTACTTC

j_gene: TRBJ2-3
abundance: few
v_gene: TRBV3-1
d_gene: NA
CDR3aa: CASSQKTRAGTQYF
CDR3nt: TGTGCCAGCAGCCAAAAGACTAGGGCGGGTACGCAGTATTTT

j_gene: TRBJ1-2
abundance: NA
v_gene: TRBV28
d_gene: NA
CDR3aa: CASSLKTDYGYTF
CDR3nt: TGTGCCAGCAGTTTAAAGACAGACTATGGCTACACCTTC

j_gene: TRBJ2-2
abundance: NA
v_gene: TRBV4-2
d_gene: NA
CDR3aa: CASSQEGANTGELFF
CDR3nt: TGTGCCAGCAGCCAAGAGGGGGCGAACACCGGGGAGCTGTTTTTT

j_gene: TRBJ1-1
abundance: NA
v_gene: TRBV12-3/TRBV12-4
d_gene: NA
CDR3aa: CASSLAPGQNTEAFF
CDR3nt: TGTGCCAGCAGTTTAGCTCCCGGACAGAACACTGAAGCTTTCTTT

j_gene: TRBJ1-2
abundance: NA
v_gene: TRBV7-3
d_gene: NA
CDR3aa: CASSPGLEGGYTF
CDR3nt: TGTGCCAGCAGCCCGGGCCTAGAGGGTGGCTACACCTTC

j_gene: TRBJ1-1
abundance: few
v_gene: TRBV14
d_gene: NA
CDR3aa: CASSQDLGHLNTEAFF
CDR3nt: TGTGCCAGCAGCCAAGATCTGGGACACCTGAACACTGAAGCTTTCTTT

j_gene: TRBJ2-5
abundance: NA
v_gene: TRBV12-3/TRBV12-4
d_gene: TRBD2
CDR3aa: CASSLWGGETQYF
CDR3nt: TGTGCCAGCAGTTTGTGGGGGGGGGAGACCCAGTACTTC

j_gene: TRBJ2-2
abundance: NA
v_gene: TRBV5-1
d_gene: NA
CDR3aa: CAGSARGNANTGELFF
CDR3nt: TGCGCCGGCAGCGCCAGGGGTAACGCGAACACCGGGGAGCTGTTTTTT

j_gene: TRBJ1-1
abundance: few
v_gene: TRBV6-5
d_gene: TRBD1
CDR3aa: CASKKGTGGYTEAFF
CDR3nt: TGTGCCAGCAAAAAGGGGACAGGGGGATACACTGAAGCTTTCTTT